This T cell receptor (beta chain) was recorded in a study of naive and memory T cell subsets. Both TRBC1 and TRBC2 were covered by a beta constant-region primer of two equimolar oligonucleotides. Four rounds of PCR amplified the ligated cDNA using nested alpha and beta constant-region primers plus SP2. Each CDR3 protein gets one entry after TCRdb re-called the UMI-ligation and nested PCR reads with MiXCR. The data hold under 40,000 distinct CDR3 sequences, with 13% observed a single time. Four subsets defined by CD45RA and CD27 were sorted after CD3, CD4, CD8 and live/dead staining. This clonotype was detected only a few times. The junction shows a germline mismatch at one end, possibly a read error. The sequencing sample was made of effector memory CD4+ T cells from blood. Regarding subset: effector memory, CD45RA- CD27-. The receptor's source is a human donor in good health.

The CDR3: CASSPSLDRGANF. As DNA, the CDR3 is TGTGCCAGCAGCCCCAGCCTGGACAGGGGGGCCAACTTC. This chain connects TRBV5-5 to TRBJ2-1, with 10 bases lining up with TRBD1. The CDR3 spans 13 residues. Germline V lookup: CDR1 SGHKS, CDR2 YYEKEE (reference sequence). The variable domain in full, completed from reference TRBV5-5 and TRBJ2-1, reads DAGVTQSPTHLIKTRGQQVTLRCSPISGHKSVSWYQQVLGQGPQFIFQYYEKEERGRGNFPDRFSARQFPNYSSELNVNALLLGDSALYLCASSPSLDRGANFGPGTRLTVL.